This entry concerns a single TCR beta chain. The germline V gene encodes CDR1 MDHEN and CDR2 SYDVKM. With V trimmed by 6 bases and J by 8 bases, 10 bases remained unmatched. The CDR3 length is 15 residues. This entry belongs to a study of cytomegalovirus exposure and HLA in healthy donors. PCR amplification relied on 60 Vbeta primers (plus 13 Jbeta primers). Generated by immunoSEQ multiplex PCR, the TCRdb table keeps only in-frame clones and is missing some. This table has about 110,000 clones, about four fifths appearing once. This chain links TRBV28 with TRBJ2-4; 10 bases agree with TRBD2. This clonotype originated in a man in his thirties or forties in good health and CMV-seronegative. Sequencing was done on a sample of PBMCs. Written as DNA, the CDR3 is TGTGCCAGCAGCCACTTCCTAGCGGGAGACTACATTCAGTACTTC. It encodes CASSHFLAGDYIQYF.